A single sample is the source of the 5 T cell receptor beta chains below, sequenced in a study of long-term antiretroviral therapy in people with HIV. The assay used was immunoSEQ (version v3.0), run at survey level. Sequencing used immunoSEQ multiplex PCR; TCRdb keeps in-frame clones, though not all of them. The sample consists of about 14,000 clones, around three quarters of them appearing once. The sample in question was unsorted PBMCs, obtained 3.1 years after starting antiretroviral therapy. The receptors derive from a man aged 40-49 years with HIV.

Concerning this clone itself: This sample also contains other DNA sequences that code for the same CDR3. J is TRBJ1-4 and V is TRBV19; D gene unclear. The CDR3 covers 14 residues. Germline V lookup: CDR1 LNHDA, CDR2 SQIVND (reference sequence). V lost 3 bases to trimming and J lost 2 bases, with 7 bases between them. CDR3 sequence (DNA): TGTGCCAGTAGTATTGGGGAGACTAATGAAAAACTGTTTTTT. It specifies CASSIGETNEKLFF.

V and J are TRBV27 and TRBJ1-1, with D possibly matching TRBD1 (5 bases). Per germline, CDR1 MNHEY and CDR2 SMNVEV (reference sequence). V shed 3 bases and J shed 4 bases, with 9 bases lying between them. This CDR3 is 13 amino acids long. This CDR3 reads CASSFGRATEAFF. The CDR3 nucleotides are TGTGCCAGCAGTTTTGGCAGGGCCACTGAAGCTTTCTTT.

The J gene is TRBJ1-5, the V gene TRBV27, with a tentative D call TRBD1 (5 bases). The CDR3 contains 12 residues. In germline, CDR1 is MNHEY, CDR2 SMNVEV (reference sequence). The V and J ends lost 6 bases and 5 bases respectively, with 8 bases between them. The CDR3 bases are TGTGCCAGCAGCTCAGGGTATCAGCCCCAGCATTTT. This sequence encodes CASSSGYQPQHF.

This clone was seen a single time. The rearrangement uses TRBV10-3 and TRBJ2-7; 8 bases fit TRBD1. There are 14 residues in the CDR3. J lost 2 bases, V lost 8 bases, and 8 bases had no gene match. Germline V gene sequence: CDR1 ENHRY, CDR2 SYGVKD. In DNA, the CDR3 is TGTGCCATCCGTAGGACAGGGCTTACCTACGAGCAGTACTTC. Translated, it gives CAIRRTGLTYEQYF.

J is TRBJ1-1 and V is TRBV18, with unresolved D. Trimming cost V 3 bases and J 1 base, with 9 bases left between them. Germline CDR1 KGHSH, CDR2 LQKENI. This CDR3 is built from 14 residues. This CDR3 is CASSPAAPNTEAFF. In nucleotides, the CDR3 is TGTGCCAGCTCACCGGCGGCCCCGAACACTGAAGCTTTCTTT.